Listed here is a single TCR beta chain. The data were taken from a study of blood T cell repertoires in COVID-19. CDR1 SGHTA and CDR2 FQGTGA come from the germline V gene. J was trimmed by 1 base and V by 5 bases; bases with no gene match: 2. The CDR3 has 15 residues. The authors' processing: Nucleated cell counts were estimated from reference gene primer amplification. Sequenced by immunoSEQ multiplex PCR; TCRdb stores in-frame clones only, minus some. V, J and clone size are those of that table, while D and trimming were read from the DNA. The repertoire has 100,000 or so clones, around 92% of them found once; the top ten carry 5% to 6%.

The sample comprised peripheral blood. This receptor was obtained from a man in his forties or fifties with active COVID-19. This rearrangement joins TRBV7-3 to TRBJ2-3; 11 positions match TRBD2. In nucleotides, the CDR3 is TGTGCCAGCAGCGAGGGACTAGCGGGCACAGATACGCAGTATTTT. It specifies CASSEGLAGTDTQYF.